A selection of T cell receptor beta chains follows, all from one sample in a study of blood T cell repertoires in COVID-19. Data came from immunoSEQ multiplex PCR; TCRdb stores just in-frame clones and leaves some out. The sample includes tens of thousands of clones, 85% to 90% of them seen just once. The sequencing input was peripheral blood. Receptor source: a man between 45 and 60 years old with acute or convalescent COVID-19. The CDR3 runs from the conserved cysteine through the conserved F or W. A D gene is named only where the DNA matches it firmly. Expanded clones get a size class; other rows say once, few or many, or leave the size out.

size	J	V	D	CDR3	DNA
-	TRBJ1-6	TRBV27	TRBD1	CASSSQGNNSPLHF	TGTGCCAGCAGTTCACAGGGGAACAATTCACCCCTCCACTTT
-	TRBJ1-5	TRBV7-9	-	CASSFHKNQPQHF	TGTGCCAGCAGCTTCCACAAAAATCAGCCCCAGCATTTT
-	TRBJ1-2	TRBV5-1	TRBD1	CASSWSDREEGYTF	TGCGCCAGCAGCTGGTCGGACAGGGAGGAAGGCTACACCTTC
-	TRBJ1-4	TRBV10-3	TRBD1	CAISRTGSSEKLFF	TGTGCCATCAGTCGGACAGGCTCGAGTGAAAAACTGTTTTTT
-	TRBJ1-3	TRBV6-5	TRBD1	CASSLRTGSGNTIYF	TGTGCCAGCAGTCTCCGGACAGGGAGCGGAAACACCATATATTTT
-	TRBJ2-1	TRBV7-6	-	CASSPIAVPYNEQFF	TGTGCCAGCAGCCCCATAGCGGTACCGTACAATGAGCAGTTCTTC
-	TRBJ2-7	TRBV27	TRBD2	CASKPGGSYEQYF	TGTGCCAGCAAACCGGGGGGCTCCTACGAGCAGTACTTC
-	TRBJ1-2	TRBV6-5	-	CASSYASTGYGYTF	TGTGCCAGCAGTTACGCCTCTACAGGGTACGGCTACACCTTC
-	TRBJ1-3	TRBV12-3/TRBV12-4	-	CASSPSSGNTIYF	TGTGCCAGCAGCCCCAGCTCTGGAAACACCATATATTTT
once	TRBJ2-1	TRBV14	-	CASRQLIRGKQFF	TGTGCCAGCAGACAACTCATACGGGGAAAGCAGTTCTTC
-	TRBJ2-2	TRBV19	TRBD1	CASSIYRGMAGELFF	TGTGCCAGTAGTATATACAGGGGGATGGCCGGGGAGCTGTTTTTT
once	TRBJ2-5	TRBV10-2	TRBD2	CASSGLRGLEETQYF	TGCGCCAGCAGTGGCCTTCGGGGACTAGAGGAGACCCAGTACTTC
-	TRBJ1-1	TRBV15	-	CATSRDRVTEAFF	TGTGCCACCAGCAGAGATCGGGTCACTGAAGCTTTCTTT
once	TRBJ2-6	TRBV18	TRBD2	CASSPLGLAGAGANVLTF	TGTGCCAGCTCACCTCTTGGACTAGCGGGCGCTGGGGCCAACGTCCTGACTTTC
-	TRBJ1-2	TRBV12-5	TRBD1	CASGYDRGVYGYTF	TGTGCTAGTGGCTATGACAGGGGAGTTTATGGCTACACCTTC
-	TRBJ1-1	TRBV6-2/TRBV6-3	TRBD1	CASSFGQGGTEAFF	TGTGCCAGCAGTTTTGGACAGGGAGGTACTGAAGCTTTCTTT
-	TRBJ1-1	TRBV7-6	-	CASSPAGGNTEAFF	TGTGCCAGCAGCCCCGCGGGGGGAAACACTGAAGCTTTCTTT
-	TRBJ2-7	TRBV4-1	-	CASSQLLAAYEQYF	TGCGCCAGCAGCCAACTTTTAGCGGCGTACGAGCAGTACTTC